A single TCR beta chain is shown here with its context. This clone was observed a single time. The target of this receptor is not known. Per-base quality was not reported, and no clone a single base away is much larger than it. TCRbeta CDR3 regions were amplified from genomic DNA using the immunoSEQ Assay, a bias-controlled multiplex PCR. In the authors' own workflow: Nucleated cell counts per sample were estimated from amplification of reference gene primers within the assay. Sequence reads were collapsed and filtered to measure the absolute abundance of every unique TCRbeta CDR3 rearrangement. For each sample, productive Simpson clonality was calculated as the square root of Simpson's diversity index over productive rearrangements. TCRdb's version of the immuneACCESS table is confined to in-frame rearrangements and falls short of the full clone set. An unresolved V gene accounts for under half of the shortfall where checked; the remainder is of unknown origin. V and J calls and clone size are those listed in that table; D and trimming were worked out from the DNA. This sample has approximately 100,000 clones in its table, and approximately 85% of those were observed once. About 2% of the sample belongs to the ten largest clones.

Collaborating institutions collected whole blood in K2EDTA tubes following their own protocols. For TCRbeta analysis, collaborator samples were shipped as frozen whole blood, as isolated PBMCs, or as DNA extracted from either sample type. The source of the sample is a study of blood T cell repertoires in COVID-19 (dated by TCRdb to 2018 to 2020). At the level of the whole study: The collaborator samples originated in the United States, Italy and Spain and spanned the acute and convalescent phases of COVID-19. The repertoires were released in a freely available public database meant as a resource for research on the immune response to SARS-CoV-2. Sample metadata almost always included a de-identified subject ID, COVID-19 status, age in years and sex. Samples were obtained from the ongoing ImmuneRACE study (first 160 participants) and from 1,200 or so subjects provided by 6 global collaborators. The material from the prospective study consisted of cDNA or gDNA derived from T cells, B-cell-depleted T cells, or PBMCs. Deeply sampled blood TCRbeta repertoires from subjects exposed to, actively infected with, or recovered from COVID-19 were included in the dataset. HLA class I and class II types, where available, came from metadata supplied by the sample provider rather than from assay-based typing.

V loses 8 bases at its end and J loses 4 bases; junction bases beyond the gene matches: 9. Taken from cysteine to phenylalanine, the CDR3 has 15 residues. The only DNA kept is the CDR3, 45 bases in frame from the first base. CDR1 and CDR2 (SNHLY, FYNNEI) derive from the germline V gene. On the study overall, not on this receptor specifically: The amount of clinical and demographic metadata varied by source and participant and was provided uncurated.

Recombination connected TRBV2 to TRBJ2-3; a stretch of 10 junction bases matches TRBD2. Sequenced sample: peripheral blood. This TCR came from a human donor in a cohort sampled during active COVID-19. The CDR3 is CASASALAGADTQYF. Here is the DNA: TGTGCCAGCGCCTCGGCGCTAGCGGGAGCAGATACGCAGTATTTT.